This T cell receptor (beta chain) was recorded in a study of cytotoxic CD8 clonotypes in ibrutinib-treated CLL. The TCR beta libraries used approximately 2 micrograms of genomic DNA that came from cryopreserved PBMCs. This CDR3 comprises 13 residues. V shed 4 bases and J shed 4 bases, with 9 bases lying between them. Germline V gene lookup returns CDR1 MGHRA and CDR2 YSYEKL. With sequencing, the targeted depth ranged from 1 in 200,000 to 1 in 1 million T cells. Profiling relied on immunoSEQ multiplex PCR, and the TCRdb table lists in-frame clones only, not all of them. The profile shows 150,000 or so clones, around three quarters of them singletons.

This rearrangement joins TRBV4-1 to TRBJ2-3; no firm D call. Sequencing was performed on PBMCs, taken after 12 months of ibrutinib treatment. This TCR derives from a human donor with chronic lymphocytic leukemia. The CDR3 sequence is CASSLPASDTQYF. Here the CDR3 DNA reads TGCGCCAGCAGCCTCCCGGCCTCAGATACGCAGTATTTT.